The sequence of this T cell receptor beta chain was determined in a study of cytomegalovirus exposure and HLA in healthy donors. The study's findings and limits: Rare sequences made up most TCRs, while some public TCRs were found in many donors. Later on, an analysis showed TCR association rates differing by HLA locus, with DRB1 the most and HLA-C the fewest. HLA alleles were associated with around 17,000 TCR beta sequences in a later analysis at 0.05 false discovery rate.

As to this clone: What it recognizes is unknown.

V lost 2 bases, J lost 4 bases, and 5 bases stayed unmatched. Germline V gene sequence: CDR1 GTSNPN, CDR2 SVGIG (reference sequence). This CDR3 is 14 amino acids long. PCR amplification relied on 60 Vbeta primers (plus 13 Jbeta primers). The table came from immunoSEQ multiplex PCR; TCRdb's copy has only in-frame clones and leaves some out. The repertoire includes 150,000 to 200,000 clones, roughly 90% of them detected once, and roughly 0.23% sits in the top ten. The chain is built from TRBV30 and TRBJ1-5, with 7 bases that match TRBD1. This TCR was sampled from a girl less than two years old in good health and CMV-seronegative. The sample comprised PBMCs. In DNA form, the CDR3 reads TGTGCCTGGAGTTCCGGCAGGGGGAATCAGCCCCAGCATTTT. This encodes CAWSSGRGNQPQHF.